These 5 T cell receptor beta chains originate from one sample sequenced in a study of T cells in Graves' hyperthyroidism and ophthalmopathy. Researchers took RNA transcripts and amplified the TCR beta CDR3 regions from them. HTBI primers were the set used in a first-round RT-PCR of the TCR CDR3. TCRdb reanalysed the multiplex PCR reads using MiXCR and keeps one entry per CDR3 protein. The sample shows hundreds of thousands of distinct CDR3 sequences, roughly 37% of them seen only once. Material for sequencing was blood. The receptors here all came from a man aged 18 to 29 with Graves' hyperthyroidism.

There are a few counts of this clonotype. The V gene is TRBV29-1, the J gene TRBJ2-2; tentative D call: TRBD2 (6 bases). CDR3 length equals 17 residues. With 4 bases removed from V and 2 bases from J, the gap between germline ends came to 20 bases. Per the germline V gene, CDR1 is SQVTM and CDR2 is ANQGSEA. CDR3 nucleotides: TGCAGCGTTGCGATGTCGGGACGGGGGATTAACACCGGGGAGCTGTTTTTT. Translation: CSVAMSGRGINTGELFF.

The CDR3 DNA is TGTGCCATCAGCCCCGCCAGGGACAATGAGCAGTTCTTC. Residues: CAISPARDNEQFF. The chain employs TRBV10-3 and TRBJ2-1; D is perhaps TRBD1 (5 bases). Germline loops: CDR1 ENHRY, CDR2 SYGVKD. The germline V and J ends were trimmed by 6 bases and 5 bases, with 11 bases remaining between them. CDR3 size: 13 residues.

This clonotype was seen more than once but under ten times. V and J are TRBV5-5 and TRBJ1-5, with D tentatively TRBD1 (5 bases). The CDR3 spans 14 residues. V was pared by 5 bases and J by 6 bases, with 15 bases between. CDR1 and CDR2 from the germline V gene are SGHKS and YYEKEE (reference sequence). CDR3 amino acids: CASSTGGGAQPQHF. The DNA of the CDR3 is TGTGCCAGCAGTACCGGGGGGGGAGCTCAGCCCCAGCATTTT.

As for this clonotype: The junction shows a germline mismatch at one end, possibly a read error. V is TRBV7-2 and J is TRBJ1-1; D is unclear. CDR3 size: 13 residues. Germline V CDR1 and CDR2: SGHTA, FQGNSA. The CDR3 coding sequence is TGCGCCAGCAGACAAGAGAGGTTAGCAGAAGCTTTCTTT. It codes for CASRQERLAEAFF.

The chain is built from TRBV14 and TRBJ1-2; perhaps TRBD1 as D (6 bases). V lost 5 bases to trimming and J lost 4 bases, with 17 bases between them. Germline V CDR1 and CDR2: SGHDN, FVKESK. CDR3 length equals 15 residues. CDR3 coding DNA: TGTGCCAGCAGCACACAGGGTAGTGGACTCTATGGCTACACCTTC. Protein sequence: CASSTQGSGLYGYTF.